This T cell receptor beta chain was sequenced for a study of blood T cell repertoires in COVID-19. This CDR3 contains 13 residues. CDR1 and CDR2 (germline): SNHLY, FYNNEI. V shed 4 bases and J shed 5 bases, with 11 bases lying between them. Profiling relied on immunoSEQ multiplex PCR, and the TCRdb table lists in-frame clones only, not all of them. The sample lists some 520,000 clones; 89% were seen once. Patients at the Seattle site were enrolled during active infection and followed longitudinally. This TCR derives from a man aged 18 to 30 with COVID-19, enrolled during active disease. This chain connects TRBV2 to TRBJ2-5; D is perhaps TRBD1 (6 bases). Sequenced: peripheral blood. This CDR3 reads CASSVEGVETQYF. DNA for the CDR3: TGTGCCAGCAGTGTTGAGGGGGTTGAGACCCAGTACTTC.